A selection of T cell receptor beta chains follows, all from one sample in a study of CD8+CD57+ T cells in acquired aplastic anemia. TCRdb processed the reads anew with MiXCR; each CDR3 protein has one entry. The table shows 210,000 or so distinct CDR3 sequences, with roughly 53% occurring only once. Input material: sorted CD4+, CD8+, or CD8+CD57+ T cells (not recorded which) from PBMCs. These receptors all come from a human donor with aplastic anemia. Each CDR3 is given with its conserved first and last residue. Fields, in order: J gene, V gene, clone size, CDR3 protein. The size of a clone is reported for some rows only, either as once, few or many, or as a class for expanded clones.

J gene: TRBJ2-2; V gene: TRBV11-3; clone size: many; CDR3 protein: CASSSKGQGPGELFF
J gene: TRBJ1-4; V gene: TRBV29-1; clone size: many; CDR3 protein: CSVTGVTNEKLFF
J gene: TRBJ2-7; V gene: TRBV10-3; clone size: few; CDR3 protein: CAIGAGHYEQYF
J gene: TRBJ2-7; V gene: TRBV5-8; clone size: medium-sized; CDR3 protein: CASSLMADSYEQYF
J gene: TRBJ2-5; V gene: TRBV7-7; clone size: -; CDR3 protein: CASTSGGSQETQYF
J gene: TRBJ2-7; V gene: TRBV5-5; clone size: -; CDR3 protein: CASSAGTSSYEQYF
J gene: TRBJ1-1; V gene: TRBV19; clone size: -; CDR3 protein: CASSYTQSLNTEAFF
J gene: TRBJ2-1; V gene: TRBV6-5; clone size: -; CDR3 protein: CASSYSTGYEQFF
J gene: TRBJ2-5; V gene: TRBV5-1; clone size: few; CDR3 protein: CASSPTIQETQYF
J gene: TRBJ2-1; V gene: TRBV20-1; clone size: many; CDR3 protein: CSARDDRSEQFF
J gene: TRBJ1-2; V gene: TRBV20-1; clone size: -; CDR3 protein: CSARGSAGSYGYTF
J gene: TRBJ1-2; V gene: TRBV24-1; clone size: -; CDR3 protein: CATSELGGYTF
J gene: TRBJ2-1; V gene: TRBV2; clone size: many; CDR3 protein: CASTVSSYNEQFF
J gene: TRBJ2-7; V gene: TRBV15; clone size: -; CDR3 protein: CATSDGTDYERYF
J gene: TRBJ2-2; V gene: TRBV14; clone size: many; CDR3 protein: CASSQLGTGDIRELFF
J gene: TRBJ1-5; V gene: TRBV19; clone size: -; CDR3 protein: CASSQDRDVQPQHF
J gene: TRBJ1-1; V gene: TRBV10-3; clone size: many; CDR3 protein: CAITANSGGADTEAFF
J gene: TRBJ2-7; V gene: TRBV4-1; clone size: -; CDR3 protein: CASSQDRGVDEQYF
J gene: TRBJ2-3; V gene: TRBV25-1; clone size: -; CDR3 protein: CASSAKVGLAGGPDTQYF
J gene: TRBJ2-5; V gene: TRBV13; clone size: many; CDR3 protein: CASSLGTGSNLHQETQYF
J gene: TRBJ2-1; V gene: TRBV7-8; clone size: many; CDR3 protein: CASSPRMETVRNEQFF
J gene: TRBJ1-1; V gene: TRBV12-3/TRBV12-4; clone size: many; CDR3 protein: CASSSRNTEAFF
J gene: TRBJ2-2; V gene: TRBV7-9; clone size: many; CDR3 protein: CASKLGPNTGELFF
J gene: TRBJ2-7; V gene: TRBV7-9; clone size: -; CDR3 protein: CASRRPGQFDEQYF
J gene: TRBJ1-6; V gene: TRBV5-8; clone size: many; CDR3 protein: CASSLRSGSSPLHF
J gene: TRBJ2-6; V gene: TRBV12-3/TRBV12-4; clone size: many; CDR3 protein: CASSPPGAGANVLTF
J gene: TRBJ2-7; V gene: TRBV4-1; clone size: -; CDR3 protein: CASSQVGQYEQYF
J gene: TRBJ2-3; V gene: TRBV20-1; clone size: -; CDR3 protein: CSASSLSGDTQYF
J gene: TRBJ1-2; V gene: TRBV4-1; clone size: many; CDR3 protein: CASSQGRAGYTF
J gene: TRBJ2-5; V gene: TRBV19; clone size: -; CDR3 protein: CASSISGGAAETQYF
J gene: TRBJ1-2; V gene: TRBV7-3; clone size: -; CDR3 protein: CASSETGTGKDAYGYTF
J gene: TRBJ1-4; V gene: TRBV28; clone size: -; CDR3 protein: CASTRGDLANEKLFF
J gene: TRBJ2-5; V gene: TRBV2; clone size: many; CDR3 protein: CASCLQASGGAGETQYF
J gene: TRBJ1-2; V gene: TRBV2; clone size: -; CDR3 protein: CASSEDRESVYGYTF
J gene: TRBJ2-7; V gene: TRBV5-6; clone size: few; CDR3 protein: CASRYRDSYEQYF
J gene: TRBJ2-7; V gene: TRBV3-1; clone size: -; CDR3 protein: CASSQGQLREQYF
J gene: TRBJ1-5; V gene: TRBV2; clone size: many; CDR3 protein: CASRGQGGLTQPQHF
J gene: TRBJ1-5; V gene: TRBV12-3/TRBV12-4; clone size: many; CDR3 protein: CASSLTQGRQPQHF
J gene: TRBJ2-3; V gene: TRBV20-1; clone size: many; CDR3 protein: CSAVHHRGGGTDTQYF
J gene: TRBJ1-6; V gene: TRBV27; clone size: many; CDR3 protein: CASRTGTSPLHF
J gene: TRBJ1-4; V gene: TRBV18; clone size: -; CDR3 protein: CASSPWAADNEKLFF
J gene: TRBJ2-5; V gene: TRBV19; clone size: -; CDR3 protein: CASSLQGGGVETQYF
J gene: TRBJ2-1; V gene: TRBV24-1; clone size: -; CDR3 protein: CATSDAASSEQFF